This TCR beta chain was captured by sequencing in a study of Ad26.COV2.S vaccination and SARS-CoV-2 variants. Whole-study context: This donor came from the COV1001 trial of Ad26.COV2.S. Once or twice, 56 days apart, Ad26.COV2.S was delivered intramuscularly. Study-wide findings and caveats: Quantification of TCR breadth and depth may have yielded underestimates of total T cell responses.

The sample holds a few counts of this clone. What it binds is unknown. Libraries were prepared by immunoSEQ multiplex PCR; TCRdb keeps only in-frame clonotypes and omits some of them. The data hold 300,000 to 500,000 clones, with 80% to 90% observed a single time. The CDR3 contains 18 residues. V was cut by 3 bases and J by 2 bases, with 22 bases left in between. From germline, CDR1 is MNHEY and CDR2 SVGEGT. The treatment here: 19 received Ad26.COV2.S at low or high dose, single or two shots; about five received placebo; per-sample allocation not given. Sampling was done on day 63 after the first vaccine or placebo injection.

V usage is TRBV6-2 or TRBV6-3 and J usage is TRBJ1-2; D may be TRBD1 (5 bases). The input for sequencing was peripheral blood, taken in a trial of Ad26.COV2.S vaccine versus placebo. The sequence derives from a person aged 18-60 years who received the Ad26.COV2.S COVID-19 vaccine or a placebo. Here the CDR3 DNA reads TGTGCCAGCAGTTATGGCGTAACCCCCGGGACTGCGAACTATGGCTACACCTTC. This encodes CASSYGVTPGTANYGYTF.